This T cell receptor (beta chain) was obtained from a study of blood T cell repertoires in COVID-19. Across the study: Collection of acute and convalescent COVID-19 samples took place in the United States, Italy and Spain. T cells, B-cell-depleted T cells, or PBMCs provided the cDNA or gDNA that served as material.

As handled by the study authors: Using reference gene primer amplification, nucleated cell counts were estimated. Data came from immunoSEQ multiplex PCR; TCRdb stores just in-frame clones and leaves some out. That table supplies the V and J calls and clone size; D and trimming were determined from the DNA. The repertoire holds approximately 120,000 clones, nearly 90% seen once, with about 1% in the top ten. V lost 2 bases and J lost 2, with 9 bases in between. Germline-derived CDR1 and CDR2 are MNHEY and SVGAGI. There are 14 residues in the CDR3. The count of this clone is one. This clonotype was sampled from a woman aged 80 or older with acute or convalescent COVID-19. Sequencing input: peripheral blood. This sequence joins TRBV6-5 and TRBJ1-2; tentative D call: TRBD1 (6 bases). CDR3 sequence (DNA): TGTGCCAGCAGTTACGACAGGTTAAACTATGGCTACACCTTC. This sequence encodes CASSYDRLNYGYTF.